This T cell receptor (beta chain) was identified in a study of blood T cell repertoires in COVID-19. At the level of the study: The United States, Italy and Spain supplied acute and convalescent COVID-19 samples. Sources were T cells, B-cell-depleted T cells, or PBMCs; the material itself was cDNA or gDNA.

Germline trimming cut 5 bases from V and 3 bases from J; bases unmatched to any gene: 6. Germline V gives CDR1 SNHLY, CDR2 FYNNEI. This CDR3 spans 15 amino acids. Authors' analysis steps: The assay estimated nucleated cells by amplifying reference gene primers. TCRdb's copy holds only in-frame clones and misses some; the assay was immunoSEQ multiplex PCR. Clone size and the V and J calls come from that table; the DNA yielded D and trimming. The sample contains fewer than 70,000 clones, around 80% of which appear only once. This clone was picked up one time. The sequencing sample was made of peripheral blood. The origin of this receptor is a human donor in a cohort sampled during active COVID-19. V is TRBV2 and J is TRBJ1-1, with 10 bases identical to TRBD1. CDR3 coding DNA: TGTGCCAGCAGTTGGGACAGGGGTGTGGACACTGAAGCTTTCTTT. It encodes CASSWDRGVDTEAFF.